The 5 T cell receptor beta chains in this list originate from one sample, sequenced in a study of TIL therapy for anti-PD-1-resistant metastatic lung cancer. This was the immunoSEQ v3 assay. Repertoires were generated with immunoSEQ multiplex PCR, while TCRdb's copy carries only in-frame clones and drops some. The sample shows around 45,000 clones, about three quarters of them seen only once. The time point was: pre-treatment sample, taken before nivolumab and TIL therapy. Most excised metastases sampled were pleural nodules or supraclavicular lymph nodes. Sequenced here: tumor tissue, sampled at baseline. These receptors were taken from a person aged 25-80 years with non-small cell lung cancer.

The CDR3 nucleotides are TGTGCCAGCAGTTTACTCCCACAGGGCAACTATGGCTACACCTTC. Protein sequence: CASSLLPQGNYGYTF. The rearrangement joins TRBV27 to TRBJ1-2; D perhaps matches TRBD1 (6 bases). Germline V lookup: CDR1 MNHEY, CDR2 SMNVEV (reference sequence). V lost 2 bases and J 2 bases, leaving 12 bases between the germline ends. This CDR3 spans 15 amino acids.

The gene calls are TRBV7-2 and TRBJ2-7; possible D gene TRBD2, 6 bases. The CDR3 loop spans 13 amino acids. The V gene lost 5 bases and the J gene lost 4 bases, with 12 bases spanning the gap. Looked up from germline, CDR1 is SGHTA and CDR2 is FQGNSA. The CDR3 sequence is CASSLLGGYEQYF. The CDR3 DNA follows: TGTGCCAGCAGCCTCCTTGGGGGGTACGAGCAGTACTTC.

The CDR3 coding sequence is TGTGCCATCAGTCCGGGACAGGGACTTCTCGAGCAGTACTTC. Protein sequence: CAISPGQGLLEQYF. This chain connects TRBV10-3 to TRBJ2-7; TRBD1 agrees at 9 bases. V dropped 5 bases and J dropped 6; count of bases not matched to a gene: 8. Germline V gives CDR1 ENHRY, CDR2 SYGVKD. The CDR3 is made up of 14 amino acids.

V and J are TRBV10-3 and TRBJ1-3; TRBD1 aligns across 7 bases. CDR1 is ENHRY and CDR2 is SYGVKD in the germline V gene. V trimming: 3 bases; J trimming: 4 bases; junction bases outside the gene matches: 6. The CDR3 consists of 15 residues. CDR3 region: CAISESDREGNTIYF. The CDR3 DNA sequence: TGTGCCATCAGTGAAAGTGACAGGGAAGGAAACACCATATATTTT.

This clone has just a few counts. The rearrangement joins TRBV18 to TRBJ2-3; D unresolved. Trimming left V 6 bases short and J 0 bases short, with 13 bases between. Germline V gene data show CDR1 as KGHSH and CDR2 as LQKENI. This CDR3 spans 15 amino acids. The CDR3 DNA reads TGTGCCAGCTCTCGTAACCAGTTTAGCACAGATACGCAGTATTTT. It specifies CASSRNQFSTDTQYF. The whole variable domain, remainder taken from reference TRBV18 and TRBJ2-3, is NAGVMQNPRHLVRRRGQEARLRCSPMKGHSHVYWYRQLPEEGLKFMVYLQKENIIDESGMPKERFSAEFPKEGPSILRIQQVVRGDSAAYFCASSRNQFSTDTQYFGPGTRLTVL.